This T cell receptor (beta chain) derives from a study of shared clonotypes between healthy human individuals. TCRdb's copy holds only in-frame clones and misses some; the assay was immunoSEQ multiplex PCR. This table has some 1,100,000 clones, around 82% appearing once. Germline V gene sequence: CDR1 MDHEN, CDR2 SYDVKM. V gave up 5 bases and J gave up 8 bases, with 9 bases separating them. This CDR3 spans 11 amino acids. Whole-study findings and limits: Sequencing depth was expected to affect clonotype sharing among donors. Enrolling few donors narrowed the genetic and exposure-history diversity that was represented.

This clone has at least ten counts. Its antigen is unknown. The chain recombines TRBV28 with TRBJ1-1; unclear D gene. Sample: memory CD4+ T cells from PBMCs. Subset reported: CD45RA-negative fraction. This sequence originates from a man between 18 and 29 years old in good health. Some clones in this sample may be carry-over from other donors' samples. The DNA of the CDR3 is TGTGCCAGCAGTGCCGGCAGAGAAGCTTTCTTT. Protein product: CASSAGREAFF.